This T cell receptor beta chain was sequenced during a study of blood T cell repertoires in COVID-19. Profiled with immunoSEQ multiplex PCR; TCRdb holds only in-frame clones, not every one. In the table there are approximately 230,000 clones, roughly four fifths of which are singletons. CDR1 and CDR2 (germline): SNHLY, FYNNEI. This CDR3 region has 14 residues. Trimming took 3 bases from V and 0 from J, leaving 8 bases between them. Source material: PBMCs or T cells enriched from blood (not recorded which). The source of this sequence is a man aged 35 to 55 who had recovered from COVID-19. The chain is built from TRBV2 and TRBJ2-5; maybe TRBD2 (6 bases). The CDR3 loop reads CASSEQRDQETQYF. CDR3 in DNA: TGTGCCAGCAGTGAGCAGCGGGACCAAGAGACCCAGTACTTC.